The 6 T cell receptor beta chains below were found in one sample sequenced in a study of human T cells and chemical hapten exposure. TCRdb recomputed calls from the RACE reads with MiXCR, one row per CDR3 protein. Of 180,000 or so distinct CDR3 sequences in the sample, 25% to 35% were seen once. The time point here: pre-sensitization, week 0. Treatment defined: therapeutic diphenylcyclopropenone sensitization with weekly scalp DPC. Specimen: whole blood, collected in connection with sensitization to the hapten diphenylcyclopropenone (DPC). The receptors come from a woman under 40 with alopecia areata. Some clones in this sample may be carry-over from other donors' samples.

A few counts support this clonotype. V gene TRBV27 combines with J gene TRBJ2-5; 8 bases are a match to TRBD2. Per germline, CDR1 MNHEY and CDR2 SMNVEV (reference sequence). V shed 2 bases, J shed 5 bases, and the junction held 4 bases outside the gene matches. The CDR3 contains 14 residues. The CDR3: CASSLLGGRETQYF. CDR3 DNA sequence: TGTGCCAGCAGTTTACTGGGCGGGAGGGAGACCCAGTACTTC.

This chain joins TRBV28 and TRBJ1-6; D uncertain. This CDR3 has 17 residues. V lost 6 bases and J lost 7, with 22 bases in between. CDR1 and CDR2 (germline): MDHEN, SYDVKM. CDR3 residues: CASSPPGSAPRNSPLHF. In DNA form, the CDR3 reads TGTGCCAGCAGCCCCCCCGGTAGTGCCCCTCGGAATTCACCCCTCCACTTT.

This clonotype appeared a few times. The chain is built from TRBV7-2 and TRBJ1-1; perhaps TRBD1 as D (6 bases). Germline CDR1 SGHTA, CDR2 FQGNSA. The CDR3 extends over 16 amino acids. With 1 base removed from V and 6 bases from J, the gap between germline ends came to 18 bases. The CDR3 region is CASSLVFAGAGSEAFF. The DNA for the CDR3 is TGTGCCAGCAGCTTAGTCTTCGCGGGGGCAGGTTCTGAAGCTTTCTTT. The complete variable domain, with remaining parts taken from reference TRBV7-2 and TRBJ1-1, reads GAGVSQSPSNKVTEKGKDVELRCDPISGHTALYWYRQSLGQGLEFLIYFQGNSAPDKSGLPSDRFSAERTGGSVSTLTIQRTQQEDSAVYLCASSLVFAGAGSEAFFGQGTRLTVV.

This clonotype was detected a few times. The chain is built from TRBV6-2 or TRBV6-3 and TRBJ2-4, with TRBD2 matching over 7 bases. CDR3 length: 15 amino acids. Germline CDR1 is MNHEY and CDR2 is SVGEGT. J gave up 5 bases and V 4 bases, and 8 bases lay outside the gene matches. The CDR3 DNA reads as TGTGCCAGCAGTTGGAAAGCGGGGCTAGAAAACATTCAGTACTTC. It codes for CASSWKAGLENIQYF.

This clonotype was counted ten times or more. This chain joins TRBV28 and TRBJ2-7, with 10 bases identical to TRBD2. Germline CDR1 is MDHEN and CDR2 is SYDVKM. The CDR3 covers 13 residues. After removal of 7 bases from V and 2 bases from J, the junction contained 2 bases not matched to a gene. CDR3 DNA sequence: TGTGCCAGCAAACTAGCGGGGACCTACGAGCAGTACTTC. Its translation: CASKLAGTYEQYF.

This chain connects TRBV27 to TRBJ1-1; the match to TRBD1 covers 7 bases. Germline-derived CDR1 and CDR2 are MNHEY and SMNVEV (reference sequence). V was clipped by 4 bases and J by 3 bases; unmatched bases: 8. This CDR3 region has 15 residues. The CDR3 here is CASSSYRGGHTEAFF. The CDR3 DNA follows: TGTGCCAGCAGTTCCTACAGGGGCGGTCACACTGAAGCTTTCTTT.